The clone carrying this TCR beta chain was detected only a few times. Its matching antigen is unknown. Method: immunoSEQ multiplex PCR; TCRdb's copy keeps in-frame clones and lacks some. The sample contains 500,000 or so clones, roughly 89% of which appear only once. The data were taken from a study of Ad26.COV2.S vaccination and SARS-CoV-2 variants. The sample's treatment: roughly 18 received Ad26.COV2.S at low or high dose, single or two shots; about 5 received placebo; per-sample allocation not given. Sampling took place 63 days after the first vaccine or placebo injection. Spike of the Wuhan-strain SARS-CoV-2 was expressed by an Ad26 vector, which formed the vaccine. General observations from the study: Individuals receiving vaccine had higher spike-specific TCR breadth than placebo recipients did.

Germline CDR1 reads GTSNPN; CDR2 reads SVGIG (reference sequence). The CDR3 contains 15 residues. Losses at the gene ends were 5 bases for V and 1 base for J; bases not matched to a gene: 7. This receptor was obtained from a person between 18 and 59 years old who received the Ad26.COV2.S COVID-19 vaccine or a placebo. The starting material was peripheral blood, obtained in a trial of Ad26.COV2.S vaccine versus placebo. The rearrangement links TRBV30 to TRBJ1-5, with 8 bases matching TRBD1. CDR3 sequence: CAWRSGGSSNQPQHF. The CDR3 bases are TGTGCCTGGCGGTCAGGGGGCTCGAGCAATCAGCCCCAGCATTTT.